These 30 T cell receptor beta chains were all obtained from the same sample, sequenced in a study of cytomegalovirus exposure and HLA in healthy donors. A multiplex PCR was run with 60 Vbeta primers and 13 Jbeta primers. Profiling relied on immunoSEQ multiplex PCR, and the TCRdb table lists in-frame clones only, not all of them. The repertoire holds over 200,000 clones, almost 80% seen once, with 3% to 4% in the top ten. Sequenced sample: PBMCs. The receptors were sampled from a male donor in good health and CMV-seronegative.

The chain employs TRBV5-4 and TRBJ2-3; 8 bases are shared with TRBD2. This CDR3 comprises 13 residues. V shed 4 bases and J 9 bases; nucleotides not matched to a gene: 7. Germline assignment: CDR1 SGHNT and CDR2 YYREEE (reference sequence). The CDR3 DNA sequence: TGTGCCAGCAGCCTCTATAGCGGGAACACGCAGTATTTT. This encodes CASSLYSGNTQYF.

This clone was observed a few times. The CDR3 reads CASSADSNQPQHF. The CDR3, as DNA: TGCGCCAGCAGCGCGGATAGCAATCAGCCCCAGCATTTT. The chain employs TRBV5-1 and TRBJ1-5; D unclear. CDR1 and CDR2 (germline): SGHRS, YFSETQ. This CDR3 has 13 amino acids. V gave up 4 bases and J gave up 0 bases, with 5 bases separating them. Supplemented by reference TRBV5-1 and TRBJ1-5, the full variable domain reads KAGVTQTPRYLIKTRGQQVTLSCSPISGHRSVSWYQQTPGQGLQFLFEYFSETQRNKGNFPGRFSGRQFSNSRSEMNVSTLELGDSALYLCASSADSNQPQHFGDGTRLSIL.

The gene calls are TRBV2 and TRBJ2-7, with a possible D match to TRBD1 (6 bases). The CDR3 length is 15 residues. The V end was cut by 7 bases, the J end by 0 bases, with 16 bases between. Germline V gene lookup returns CDR1 SNHLY and CDR2 FYNNEI. The CDR3 region is CASKDGQPLSYEQYF. The CDR3 DNA is TGTGCCAGCAAGGACGGACAGCCACTCTCCTACGAGCAGTACTTC.

This rearrangement joins TRBV5-1 to TRBJ2-4; a weak D match, TRBD2 (8 bases). This CDR3 contains 16 residues. The V end was cut by 3 bases, the J end by 4 bases, with 17 bases between. The germline V gene encodes CDR1 SGHRS and CDR2 YFSETQ. In nucleotides, the CDR3 is TGCGCCAGCAGCTCGGCGGGGGGACAGCTGAAAAACATTCAGTACTTC. This translates into CASSSAGGQLKNIQYF.

This chain connects TRBV19 to TRBJ2-3; 11 bases match TRBD2. The germline V gene encodes CDR1 LNHDA and CDR2 SQIVND (reference sequence). The V gene end was trimmed by 4 bases and the J gene end by 0 bases; junction bases not matched to a gene: 3. The CDR3 is made up of 16 amino acids. The CDR3 reads CASSKGLAESTDTQYF. The CDR3 DNA is TGTGCCAGTAGTAAGGGACTAGCGGAGAGCACAGATACGCAGTATTTT.

The V gene is TRBV18, the J gene TRBJ1-5; no reliable D call. Germline V lookup: CDR1 KGHSH, CDR2 LQKENI. The CDR3 spans 14 residues. Deletions cut 3 bases from V and 5 bases from J, with 11 bases between. The CDR3, as DNA: TGTGCCAGCTCACCGGTTCAGGTGGATCAGCCCCAGCATTTT. This translates into CASSPVQVDQPQHF.

The V call is TRBV7-8, the J call TRBJ2-7, with D perhaps TRBD1 (6 bases). Germline CDR1 SGHVS, CDR2 FQNEAQ. V gave up 5 bases and J gave up 0 bases, with 8 bases separating them. The CDR3 totals 13 residues. The CDR3 here is CASSPDSSYEQYF. For the CDR3, the DNA is TGTGCCAGCAGCCCGGACAGCTCCTACGAGCAGTACTTC. Together with reference TRBV7-8 and TRBJ2-7, the CDR3 gives the full variable domain: GAGVSQSPRYKVAKRGQDVALRCDPISGHVSLFWYQQALGQGPEFLTYFQNEAQLDKSGLPSDRFFAERPEGSVSTLKIQRTQQEDSAVYLCASSPDSSYEQYFGPGTRLTVT.

V is TRBV5-1 and J is TRBJ2-7; D might be TRBD2 (6 bases). The CDR3 is 15 residues long. Germline V gene lookup returns CDR1 SGHRS and CDR2 YFSETQ. Trimming left V 3 bases short and J 0 bases short, with 13 bases between. CDR3 bases: TGCGCCAGCAGCTCGTCAGGACTAAGCTCCTACGAGCAGTACTTC. Its translation is CASSSSGLSSYEQYF.

This clone was detected only a few times. An end of the junction differs from the germline gene, which may be a read error. V and J are TRBV6-5 and TRBJ2-7; D call uncertain. This CDR3 contains 12 residues. Germline V gene data show CDR1 as MNHEY and CDR2 as SVGAGI. CDR3 DNA: TGTTCCAGCAGGTACTCCGGCTACGAGCAGTACTTC. It encodes CSSRYSGYEQYF.

The rearrangement links TRBV5-1 to TRBJ2-3, with 7 bases lining up with TRBD1. J gave up 1 base and V 0 bases, and 2 bases lay outside the gene matches. Germline lookup yields CDR1 SGHRS and CDR2 YFSETQ. The CDR3 totals 15 residues. CDR3 DNA: TGCGCCAGCAGCTTGGACAGGGGAGGCACAGATACGCAGTATTTT. Translated: CASSLDRGGTDTQYF.

The CDR3 DNA sequence: TGTGCCAGCAGTGAAGCACAGGGTTCTAATTCACCCCTCCACTTT. Translation gives CASSEAQGSNSPLHF. The V gene is TRBV6-1, the J gene TRBJ1-6, with a weak D call TRBD1 (6 bases). The V gene's germline CDR1 is MNHNS and CDR2 SASEGT. The CDR3 consists of 15 residues. V was clipped by 0 bases and J by 6 bases, with 9 bases between them.

V usage is TRBV28 and J usage is TRBJ1-3; D is unclear. The V gene's germline CDR1 is MDHEN and CDR2 SYDVKM. Trimming stripped 6 bases from V and 7 bases from J, with 22 bases between. There are 16 residues in the CDR3. The CDR3 here is CASSHGEGTLLNTIYF. CDR3 bases: TGTGCCAGCAGCCATGGCGAGGGAACTCTGTTGAACACCATATATTTT.

This sequence joins TRBV19 and TRBJ2-1, with 8 nucleotides matching TRBD2. CDR3 size: 17 residues. Germline V lookup: CDR1 LNHDA, CDR2 SQIVND (reference sequence). The V and J ends lost 0 bases and 2 bases, in that order; junction bases with no gene match: 6. The CDR3 DNA follows: TGTGCCAGTAGTATAGATGTGGGACTAGTGACCTACAATGAGCAGTTCTTC. Protein sequence: CASSIDVGLVTYNEQFF.

J is TRBJ2-5 and V is TRBV5-6; TRBD1 aligns across 7 bases. The DNA end favors TRBJ2-7, so the J call may be wrong. There are 14 residues in the CDR3. Germline V gene lookup returns CDR1 SGHDT and CDR2 YYEEEE. Written as DNA, the CDR3 is TGTGCCAGCAGCTTGGGACCAACAGGGGACGAGCAGTACTTC. Protein: CASSLGPTGDEQYF.

V usage is TRBV28 and J usage is TRBJ1-6, with 7 nucleotides matching TRBD1. The ends lost 2 bases at V and 5 bases at J; junction bases unmatched: 3. Germline lookup yields CDR1 MDHEN and CDR2 SYDVKM. The length of the CDR3 is 15 residues. The CDR3 nucleotides are TGTGCCAGCAGTTTAGGGGACAGACATAATTCACCCCTCCACTTT. Protein sequence: CASSLGDRHNSPLHF.

This sequence joins TRBV7-9 and TRBJ2-7; 7 nucleotides align to TRBD2. J lost 3 bases, V lost 4 bases, and 9 bases had no gene match. CDR1 and CDR2 (germline): SEHNR, FQNEAQ (reference sequence). The CDR3 has 15 residues. This CDR3 is CASSSLSRDYYEQYF. The CDR3 DNA sequence: TGTGCCAGCAGCTCCCTCTCCCGGGACTACTACGAGCAGTACTTC.

On this clone itself: One end of the junction varies from germline; a read error may be responsible. The chain joins TRBV19 to TRBJ2-7; TRBD2 aligns across 13 bases. The CDR3 totals 16 residues. Germline lookup yields CDR1 LNHDA and CDR2 SQIVND (reference sequence). The DNA for the CDR3 is TGTGCCAGTAGGATAGAGGGGACTAGCGGGACCTACGAGCAGTACTTC. It encodes CASRIEGTSGTYEQYF.

The chain has TRBV18 and TRBJ2-5; 14 bases map to TRBD2. The CDR3 runs to 15 residues. J gave up 5 bases and V 3 bases, and 2 bases lay outside the gene matches. Germline V gene lookup returns CDR1 KGHSH and CDR2 LQKENI. CDR3 DNA sequence: TGTGCCAGCTCACCTAGACTAGCGGGAGGGGAGACCCAGTACTTC. Translating it yields CASSPRLAGGETQYF.

The rearrangement uses TRBV6-6 and TRBJ1-6, with D hard to call. V lost 2 bases and J lost 6, with 5 bases in between. CDR1 is MNHNY and CDR2 is SVGAGI in the germline V gene (reference sequence). This CDR3 spans 13 amino acids. The CDR3, as DNA: TGTGCCAGCAGTTACGAGGCTAATTCACCCCTCCACTTT. It codes for CASSYEANSPLHF.

On this clone: Other DNA sequences in this specimen translate into the identical CDR3. This chain joins TRBV2 and TRBJ1-1; 8 nucleotides line up with TRBD1. The CDR3 spans 12 residues. Germline CDR1 and CDR2: SNHLY and FYNNEI. Trimming removed 6 bases from V and 7 bases from J; junction bases left unmatched: 4. The CDR3 coding sequence is TGTGCCAGCAGCAGACAGGGGTTTGAAGCTTTCTTT. Amino acids: CASSRQGFEAFF.

This chain links TRBV27 with TRBJ2-1; D perhaps matches TRBD2 (5 bases). The germline gives CDR1 MNHEY, CDR2 SMNVEV (reference sequence). CDR3 length: 12 residues. The V end lost 0 bases, the J end lost 11 bases, and 8 bases lay between the germline ends. CDR3 sequence: CASSLSSGKQFF. The DNA of the CDR3 is TGTGCCAGCAGTTTATCTTCCGGGAAGCAGTTCTTC.

The chain uses TRBV7-8 and TRBJ2-5; weak D call: TRBD2 (6 bases). Trimming removed 1 base at V and 1 base at J, with 10 bases between. There are 15 residues in the CDR3. CDR1 is SGHVS and CDR2 is FQNEAQ in the germline V gene. CDR3 sequence: CASSLGLDFQETQYF. The DNA of the CDR3 is TGTGCCAGCAGCTTAGGACTAGACTTCCAAGAGACCCAGTACTTC.

The genes are TRBV6-1 and TRBJ1-2, with TRBD1 as a possible D gene (6 bases). The length of the CDR3 is 13 residues. Germline lookup yields CDR1 MNHNS and CDR2 SASEGT. Trimming left V 3 bases short and J 9 bases short, with 14 bases between. The CDR3 sequence is CASSDGVGASYTF. DNA for the CDR3: TGTGCCAGCAGTGACGGGGTGGGGGCGAGCTACACCTTC.

J is TRBJ2-1 and V is TRBV14; 10 bases agree with TRBD2. CDR1 SGHDN and CDR2 FVKESK come from the germline V gene. Trimming removed 0 bases from V and 2 bases from J; junction bases left unmatched: 4. The CDR3 has 17 amino acids. The CDR3 spells CASSQEFGLAAYNEQFF. CDR3 DNA: TGTGCCAGCAGCCAAGAGTTTGGACTAGCGGCCTACAATGAGCAGTTCTTC.

The chain recombines TRBV30 with TRBJ2-7, with D possibly matching TRBD1 (6 bases). The end of the DNA fits TRBJ2-1 better, so the J call may be wrong. The CDR3 has 21 amino acids. CDR1 and CDR2 (germline): GTSNPN, SVGIG (reference sequence). The CDR3 protein is CAWNSVSIGGTYALNNNEQFF. CDR3 in DNA: TGTGCCTGGAATTCCGTATCGATAGGGGGTACGTACGCACTTAACAACAATGAGCAGTTCTTC.

The chain recombines TRBV6-5 with TRBJ1-3; D is possibly TRBD1 (5 bases). The V end lost 4 bases, the J end lost 2 bases, and 12 bases lay between the germline ends. There are 15 residues in the CDR3. The germline CDR1 and CDR2 sequences are MNHEY and SVGAGI. The CDR3 sequence: CASSFRGGAGNTIYF. The CDR3 nucleotides are TGTGCCAGCAGTTTTCGGGGGGGGGCTGGAAACACCATATATTTT.

This clone was counted once. The rearrangement joins TRBV10-2 to TRBJ2-5; D possibly corresponds to TRBD2 (5 bases). The CDR3 is made up of 15 amino acids. Germline V lookup: CDR1 WSHSY, CDR2 SAAADI. V lost 1 base, J lost 3 bases, and 12 bases lay in between. CDR3 DNA: TGCGCCAGCAGTGAGTGGTCTAGCAGAAAAGAGACCCAGTACTTC. This encodes CASSEWSSRKETQYF.

The J gene is TRBJ2-5, the V gene TRBV5-4; 11 bases agree with TRBD1. V lost 4 bases to trimming and J lost 5 bases; unmatched junction nucleotides: 4. There are 14 residues in the CDR3. The germline V gene has CDR1 SGHNT and CDR2 YYREEE (reference sequence). CDR3 residues: CASSPDRGRETQYF. Here the CDR3 DNA reads TGTGCCAGCAGCCCGGACAGGGGGCGGGAGACCCAGTACTTC.

The V gene is TRBV9, the J gene TRBJ2-5, with TRBD2 identical over 7 bases. Trimming cost V 4 bases and J 2 bases; bases outside gene matches: 5. The CDR3 is 14 amino acids. The germline V gene encodes CDR1 SGDLS and CDR2 YYNGEE. This CDR3 is CASSPTSAQETQYF. In DNA form, the CDR3 reads TGTGCCAGCAGCCCTACTAGCGCTCAAGAGACCCAGTACTTC.

Note on this clone: Additional DNA sequences in this sample encode the identical CDR3. The chain joins TRBV18 to TRBJ2-5; 8 bases agree with TRBD1. Trimming took 1 base from V and 4 from J; bases not matched to a gene: 2. The CDR3 spans 14 residues. Germline V gene data show CDR1 as KGHSH and CDR2 as LQKENI. CDR3 in DNA: TGTGCCAGCTCACCACGGACAGGGACAGAGACCCAGTACTTC. Translating it yields CASSPRTGTETQYF. Supplemented by reference TRBV18 and TRBJ2-5, the full variable domain reads NAGVMQNPRHLVRRRGQEARLRCSPMKGHSHVYWYRQLPEEGLKFMVYLQKENIIDESGMPKERFSAEFPKEGPSILRIQQVVRGDSAAYFCASSPRTGTETQYFGPGTRLLVL.